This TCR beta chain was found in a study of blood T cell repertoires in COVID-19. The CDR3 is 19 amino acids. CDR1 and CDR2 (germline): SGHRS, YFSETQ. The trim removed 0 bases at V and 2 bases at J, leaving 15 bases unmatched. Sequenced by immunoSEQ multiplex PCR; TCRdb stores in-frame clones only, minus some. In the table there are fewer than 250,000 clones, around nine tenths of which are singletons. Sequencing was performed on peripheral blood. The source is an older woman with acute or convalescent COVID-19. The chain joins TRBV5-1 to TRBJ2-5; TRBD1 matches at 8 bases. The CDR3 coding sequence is TGCGCCAGCAGCTTGGCCTCAGGGGGCCGGCCTTATACGCAAGAGACCCAGTACTTC. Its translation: CASSLASGGRPYTQETQYF.